A selection of T cell receptor beta chains follows, all from one sample in a study of blood T cell repertoires in COVID-19. The protocol was immunoSEQ multiplex PCR, while the TCRdb copy is restricted to in-frame clones and leaves out a portion. The sample contains 270,000 or so clones, approximately 90% of which appear only once. Sequenced material: PBMCs or T cells enriched from blood (not recorded which). The source of these receptors is a middle-aged woman with acute COVID-19. CDR3s include the opening cysteine and the closing phenylalanine or tryptophan. Each record gives: clone size, CDR3 length, V gene, D gene, J gene, CDR3 DNA, CDR3 protein. D genes are given only for firm matches. Clone sizes are given selectively: once, few, many, or a class where the clone is expanded.

abundance: .; len: 16; v_gene: TRBV5-1; d_gene: TRBD2; j_gene: TRBJ2-1; CDR3nt: TGCGCCAGCAGCTTGGGGGCGGGAGGCACCTACAATGAGCAGTTCTTC; CDR3aa: CASSLGAGGTYNEQFF
abundance: .; len: 13; v_gene: TRBV7-2; d_gene: .; j_gene: TRBJ1-3; CDR3nt: TGTGCCAGCACCCTATACTCTGGAAACACCATATATTTT; CDR3aa: CASTLYSGNTIYF
abundance: .; len: 15; v_gene: TRBV28; d_gene: TRBD1; j_gene: TRBJ1-2; CDR3nt: TGTGCCAGCGTAACAGGGGGCGAACCTAACTATGGCTACACCTTC; CDR3aa: CASVTGGEPNYGYTF
abundance: .; len: 14; v_gene: TRBV20-1; d_gene: TRBD1; j_gene: TRBJ1-1; CDR3nt: TGCAGTGCTAGTTTTCTACAGGGGAGGCCTGAAGCTTTCTTT; CDR3aa: CSASFLQGRPEAFF
abundance: .; len: 16; v_gene: TRBV19; d_gene: TRBD1; j_gene: TRBJ2-3; CDR3nt: TGTGCCAGTAGTATAGGGACAGGGGATGGCACAGATACGCAGTATTTT; CDR3aa: CASSIGTGDGTDTQYF
abundance: once; len: 16; v_gene: TRBV7-7; d_gene: .; j_gene: TRBJ2-2; CDR3nt: TGTGCTAGCAGCACGGGGCCCAACAGGGACACCGGGGAGCTGTTTTTT; CDR3aa: CASSTGPNRDTGELFF
abundance: .; len: 14; v_gene: TRBV6-5; d_gene: TRBD2; j_gene: TRBJ2-7; CDR3nt: TGTGCCAGCAGTCCAGCGGGAGCTGGCTACGAGCAGTACTTC; CDR3aa: CASSPAGAGYEQYF
abundance: once; len: 13; v_gene: TRBV12-3/TRBV12-4; d_gene: TRBD1; j_gene: TRBJ1-1; CDR3nt: TGTGCCAGCAGTTGGACAGGGAGTACTGAAGCTTTCTTT; CDR3aa: CASSWTGSTEAFF
abundance: .; len: 17; v_gene: TRBV4-2; d_gene: .; j_gene: TRBJ2-1; CDR3nt: TGTGCCAGCAGCCAAGCTTTCGTTGGAGCTGGGAGCAATGAGCAGTTCTTC; CDR3aa: CASSQAFVGAGSNEQFF
abundance: .; len: 20; v_gene: TRBV9; d_gene: TRBD2; j_gene: TRBJ2-1; CDR3nt: TGTGCCAGCAGCGTTCGGCCTACTAGCGGGAGGGACTCCTCCTACAATGAGCAGTTCTTC; CDR3aa: CASSVRPTSGRDSSYNEQFF
abundance: .; len: 14; v_gene: TRBV5-1; d_gene: .; j_gene: TRBJ2-7; CDR3nt: TGCGCCAGCAGCTTGGATGGTAGCCGATACGAGCAGTACTTC; CDR3aa: CASSLDGSRYEQYF
abundance: .; len: 12; v_gene: TRBV28; d_gene: .; j_gene: TRBJ2-1; CDR3nt: TGTGCCAGCGAGGGCTCCTACAATGAGCAGTTCTTC; CDR3aa: CASEGSYNEQFF